The sequence of this T cell receptor (beta chain) was determined in a study of blood T cell repertoires in COVID-19. Study background: Material from acute and convalescent COVID-19 was sourced from the United States, Italy and Spain.

As processed by the authors: Estimated nucleated cell counts came from reference gene primer amplification. Method: immunoSEQ multiplex PCR; TCRdb's copy keeps in-frame clones and lacks some. The V and J calls and clone size come from that table; D and trimming were worked out from the DNA. The sample has approximately 310,000 clones, 75% to 90% seen once. The CDR3 runs 16 residues. The V and J ends lost 2 bases and 1 base, in that order; junction bases with no gene match: 6. Germline V gives CDR1 KGHDR, CDR2 SFDVKD. Living in 25 or so US areas, the participants were between about 18 and 100 years of age. Participants reported their clinical history, and cohort assignment relied on those reports.

Sequenced material: PBMCs or T cells enriched from blood (not recorded which). The gene calls are TRBV24-1 and TRBJ2-5, with 7 bases matching TRBD1. This clonotype originated in a man between 60 and 70 years old who had recovered from COVID-19. DNA of the CDR3: TGTGCCACCAGTGATTCCGGGACAGCAATCCAAGAGACCCAGTACTTC. Its translation: CATSDSGTAIQETQYF.